This T cell receptor (beta chain) was identified in a study of T cell responses to AZD1222 COVID-19 vaccine. Points from the study as a whole: Only after the peak T cell response were repertoires sampled.

Sequenced by immunoSEQ multiplex PCR; TCRdb stores in-frame clones only, minus some. Among 150,000 to 200,000 clones listed, around 92% were seen once. The germline V gene has CDR1 GTSNPN and CDR2 SVGIG (reference sequence). The CDR3 is 13 residues long. Trimming took 5 bases from V and 0 from J, leaving 10 bases between them. A remark on this clone: Its antigen is undetermined.

The rearrangement joins TRBV30 to TRBJ1-1; no definite D call. This specimen consisted of peripheral blood, obtained on day 0 of AZD1222 vaccination. This sequence originates from an adult in good health. The CDR3 sequence is CAWSFGMNTEAFF. DNA of the CDR3: TGTGCCTGGTCCTTTGGGATGAACACTGAAGCTTTCTTT.